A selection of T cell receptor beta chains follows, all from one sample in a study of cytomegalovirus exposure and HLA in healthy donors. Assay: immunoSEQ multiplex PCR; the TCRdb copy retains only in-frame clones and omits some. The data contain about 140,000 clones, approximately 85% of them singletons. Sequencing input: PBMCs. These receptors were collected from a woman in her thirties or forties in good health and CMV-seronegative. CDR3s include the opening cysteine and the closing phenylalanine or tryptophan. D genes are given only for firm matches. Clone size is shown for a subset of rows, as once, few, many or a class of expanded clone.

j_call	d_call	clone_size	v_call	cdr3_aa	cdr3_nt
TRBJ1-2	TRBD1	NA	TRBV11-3	CASSLGGWQGASDGYTF	TGTGCCAGCAGCTTAGGGGGTTGGCAGGGGGCAAGCGACGGCTACACCTTC
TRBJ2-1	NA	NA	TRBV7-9	CASREGGVIDEQFF	TGTGCCAGCAGGGAGGGCGGCGTAATAGATGAGCAGTTCTTC
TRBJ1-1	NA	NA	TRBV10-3	CAISESYSNTEAFF	TGTGCCATCAGTGAGTCCTACAGCAACACTGAAGCTTTCTTT
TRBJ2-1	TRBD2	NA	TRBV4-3	CASSQASGSYNEQFF	TGCGCCAGCAGCCAAGCTAGCGGGAGCTACAATGAGCAGTTCTTC
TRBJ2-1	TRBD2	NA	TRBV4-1	CASSLRSSGSSYNEQFF	TGCGCCAGCAGCCTTAGATCTAGCGGGAGCTCCTACAATGAGCAGTTCTTC
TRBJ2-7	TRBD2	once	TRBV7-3	CASSTGLVDYEQYF	TGTGCCAGCAGCACGGGACTAGTAGATTACGAGCAGTACTTC
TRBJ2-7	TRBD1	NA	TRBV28	CASSFSPGTGHHEQYF	TGTGCCAGCAGTTTTTCCCCCGGGACAGGGCACCACGAGCAGTACTTC
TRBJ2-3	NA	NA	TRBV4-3	CASSPSANPDDTDTQYF	TGCGCCAGCAGCCCCTCAGCGAACCCAGACGATACAGATACGCAGTATTTT
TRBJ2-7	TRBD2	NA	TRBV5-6	CASSTGTSGAEQYF	TGTGCCAGCAGCACGGGGACTAGTGGAGCCGAGCAGTACTTC
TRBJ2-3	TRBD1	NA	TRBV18	CASSRTPGTGAVSTDTQYF	TGTGCCAGCTCACGGACGCCCGGGACAGGGGCCGTAAGCACAGATACGCAGTATTTT
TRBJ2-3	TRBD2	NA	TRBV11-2	CASSFGGSVPDTQYF	TGTGCCAGCAGCTTTGGCGGGAGTGTGCCAGATACGCAGTATTTT
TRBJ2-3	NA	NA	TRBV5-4	CASSWATAADTDTQYF	TGTGCCAGCAGCTGGGCGACAGCAGCAGACACAGATACGCAGTATTTT
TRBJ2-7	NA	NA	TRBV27	CASTLGPGSAYEQYF	TGTGCCAGCACATTGGGTCCCGGGAGCGCCTACGAGCAGTACTTC
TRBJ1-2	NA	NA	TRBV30	CAWTVSGDGYTF	TGTGCCTGGACCGTATCAGGGGATGGCTACACCTTC
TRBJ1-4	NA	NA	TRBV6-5	CASKGSVANEKLFF	TGTGCCAGCAAGGGGTCGGTTGCCAATGAAAAACTGTTTTTT
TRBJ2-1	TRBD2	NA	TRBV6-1	CASSYSGRPNEQFF	TGTGCCAGCAGTTATAGCGGGAGACCCAATGAGCAGTTCTTC
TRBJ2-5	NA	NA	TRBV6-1	CASSERGRHQETQYF	TGTGCCAGCAGTGAACGAGGGCGGCACCAAGAGACCCAGTACTTC
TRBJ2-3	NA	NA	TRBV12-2	CASRVGRGPGADTQYF	TGTGCAAGTCGCGTCGGGAGGGGTCCCGGAGCAGATACGCAGTATTTT
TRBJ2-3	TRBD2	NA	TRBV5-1	CASSPSGRSADTQYF	TGCGCCAGCAGCCCTAGCGGGAGATCGGCAGATACGCAGTATTTT
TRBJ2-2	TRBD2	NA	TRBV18	CASSPASGLTGELFF	TGTGCCAGCTCACCGGCTAGCGGCCTAACCGGGGAGCTGTTTTTT
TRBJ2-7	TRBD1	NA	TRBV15	CATSPRQGAHEQYF	TGTGCCACCAGCCCGCGACAGGGGGCCCACGAGCAGTACTTC
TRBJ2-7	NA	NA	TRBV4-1	CASSQVASNYEQYF	TGCGCCAGCAGCCAAGTGGCCAGTAACTACGAGCAGTACTTC
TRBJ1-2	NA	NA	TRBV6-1	CASSRDTVFGYTF	TGTGCCAGCAGCCGGGACACCGTCTTTGGCTACACCTTC
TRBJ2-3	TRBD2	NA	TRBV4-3	CASSQNPGGSTDTQYF	TGCGCCAGCAGCCAAAACCCGGGGGGGAGCACAGATACGCAGTATTTT
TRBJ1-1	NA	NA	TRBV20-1	CSATSTGEAFF	TGCAGTGCTACGTCGACGGGTGAAGCTTTCTTT
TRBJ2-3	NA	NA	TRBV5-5	CASSHSTTDTQYF	TGTGCCAGCAGTCACTCGACAACAGATACGCAGTATTTT
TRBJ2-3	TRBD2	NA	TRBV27	CASSFHGLAGGLTTQYF	TGTGCCAGCAGTTTCCACGGACTAGCGGGAGGGCTTACGACGCAGTATTTT
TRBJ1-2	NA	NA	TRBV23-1	CASSQSGGREGGYTF	TGCGCCAGCAGTCAATCTGGGGGGAGGGAGGGAGGCTACACCTTC
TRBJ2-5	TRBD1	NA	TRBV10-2	CASTDTGGQETQYF	TGCGCCAGCACCGATACAGGGGGACAAGAGACCCAGTACTTC
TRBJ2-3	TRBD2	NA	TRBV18	CASSLTASGRAVKEVGNHTDTQYF	TGTGCCAGCTCACTAACCGCCAGCGGGAGGGCCGTAAAAGAGGTAGGTAATCACACAGATACGCAGTATTTT
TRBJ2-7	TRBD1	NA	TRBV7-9	CSSSKGTDSYEQYF	TGTTCCAGCAGCAAAGGGACAGACTCCTACGAGCAGTACTTC